These 2 T cell receptor beta chains originate from one sample sequenced in a study of post-analysis software for immune sequencing data. These receptors' targets are unknown. The authors incorporated unique molecular identifiers into the TCR beta cDNA libraries. Each CDR3 protein is one row after TCRdb ran MiXCR on the PCR reads. The data hold approximately 250,000 distinct CDR3 sequences, with around 34% observed a single time. Study outcomes and limitations: Controls showed lower frequencies than patients for 5 or 6 TRBV segments, and TRBV5-6, TRBV5-1 and TRBV20-1 were among these.

What was sequenced was blood. Receptors originate from a girl aged 5 to 17 with multiple sclerosis.

This clonotype was seen ten or more times. The V gene is TRBV6-5, the J gene TRBJ2-5; tentatively, D is TRBD1 or TRBD2 (6 bases each). The germline V gene has CDR1 MNHEY and CDR2 SVGAGI. CDR3 size: 15 residues. V dropped 6 bases and J dropped 2 bases, with 16 bases sitting between them. CDR3 nucleotide sequence: TGTGCCAGCAGCTCTTTGGGGGGCACACAAGAGACCCAGTACTTC. It yields the protein CASSSLGGTQETQYF.

This clonotype has just a few counts. A clone one base away is much larger, so this may be a read error. The chain is built from TRBV20-1 and TRBJ2-7; 8 bases match TRBD2. The V gene end was trimmed by 3 bases and the J gene end by 0 bases; junction bases not matched to a gene: 10. Germline CDR1 reads DFQATT; CDR2 reads SNEGSKA (reference sequence). This CDR3 is 16 amino acids long. For the CDR3, the DNA is TGCAGTGCTAGCGGGGCCGAGACTAGCGTCTCCTACGAGCAGTACTTC. Residues: CSASGAETSVSYEQYF.